This T cell receptor (beta chain) was profiled in a study of Graves' ophthalmopathy and Graves' hyperthyroidism. Study results and caveats: The model's prediction of ophthalmopathy progression had around 70% sensitivity and less than 75% specificity. Thyroid clonotypes that were expanded above 0.001 frequency mostly also appeared in blood.

Beta-chain TCR CDR3 regions were amplified from RNA transcripts. HTBI-primed first-round RT-PCR preceded second-round multiplex PCR. MiXCR, run by TCRdb on the multiplex PCR reads, gives a single entry per CDR3 protein. The sample carries about 390,000 distinct CDR3 sequences, over 15% recorded once. Diagnosis was based on clinical symptoms, serum thyroxine, TRAb, thyroid ultrasound and orbital computed tomography. The CDR3 sequence is 16 residues long. Trimming cost V 4 bases and J 1 base, with 16 bases left between them. Comment on this clonotype: Antigen specificity is unknown.

This chain joins TRBV12-3 or TRBV12-4 and TRBJ1-2; D gene ambiguous. This TCR derives from a woman under 30 with stable Graves' hyperthyroidism. What was sequenced was peripheral blood. CDR3 residues: CASSSRSQELNYGYTF. CDR3 coding DNA: TGTGCCAGCAGTTCCCGCTCTCAGGAGCTTAACTATGGCTACACCTTC.